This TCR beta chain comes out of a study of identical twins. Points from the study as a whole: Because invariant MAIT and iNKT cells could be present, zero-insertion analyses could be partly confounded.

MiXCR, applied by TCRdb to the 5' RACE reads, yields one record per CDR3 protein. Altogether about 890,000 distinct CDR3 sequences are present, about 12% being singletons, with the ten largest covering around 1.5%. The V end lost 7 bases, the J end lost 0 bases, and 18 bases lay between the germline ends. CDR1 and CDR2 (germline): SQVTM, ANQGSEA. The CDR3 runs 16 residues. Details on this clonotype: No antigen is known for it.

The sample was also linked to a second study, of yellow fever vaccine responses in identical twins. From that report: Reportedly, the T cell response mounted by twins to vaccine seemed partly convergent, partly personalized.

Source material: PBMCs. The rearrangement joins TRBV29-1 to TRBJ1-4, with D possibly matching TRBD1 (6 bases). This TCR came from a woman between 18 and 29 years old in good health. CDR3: CSAGTPGDATNEKLFF. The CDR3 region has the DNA TGCAGCGCTGGAACCCCAGGGGATGCAACTAATGAAAAACTGTTTTTT.